This entry concerns a single TCR beta chain. Methods used by the authors: It was from reference gene primer amplification that nucleated cell counts were estimated. Generated by immunoSEQ multiplex PCR, the TCRdb table keeps only in-frame clones and is missing some. That table furnishes V, J and clone size, whereas the DNA furnished D and trimming. In the table there are over 400,000 clones, about 89% of which are singletons. Trimming shortened V by 7 bases and J by 6 bases, and 20 bases separated the two germline ends. This CDR3 has 15 residues. CDR1 SEHNR and CDR2 FQNEAQ come from the germline V gene (reference sequence). The data originate from a study of blood T cell repertoires in COVID-19. The overall study: The United States, Italy and Spain provided the acute and convalescent COVID-19 samples. The cDNA or gDNA used as material had been derived from T cells, B-cell-depleted T cells, or PBMCs.

Seattle researchers signed up patients amid active infection and tracked them longitudinally. This receptor was identified in a woman aged 45-65 years with COVID-19, enrolled during active disease. The J gene is TRBJ2-3, the V gene TRBV7-9; perhaps TRBD1 as D (6 bases). Sequenced input: peripheral blood. The CDR3 region has the DNA TGTGCCAGCACTCGACAGGCGGCCAGGGTTGATACGCAGTATTTT. Its protein is CASTRQAARVDTQYF.